One sample yielded the 26 T cell receptor beta chains listed below, sequenced in a study of naive and memory T cell subsets. Two oligonucleotides, mixed equimolar, formed the beta constant-region primer covering TRBC1 and TRBC2. TCRdb independently ran MiXCR on the UMI-ligation and nested PCR reads; one entry per CDR3 protein. Among under 100,000 distinct CDR3 sequences listed, approximately 6.5% were seen once. Sequencing used central memory CD4+ T cells from blood. Source of these receptors: a human donor in good health.

There are many counts of this clonotype. The rearrangement links TRBV7-9 to TRBJ1-6, with 9 positions matching TRBD1. The CDR3 loop spans 14 amino acids. CDR1 is SEHNR and CDR2 is FQNEAQ in the germline V gene (reference sequence). Trimming cost V 5 bases and J 10 bases; bases outside gene matches: 6. The CDR3 bases are TGTGCCAGCAGCCGAACAGGGGGCATCTCACCCCTCCACTTT. It translates to CASSRTGGISPLHF.

The chain couples TRBV20-1 to TRBJ2-3; 9 bases are a match to TRBD2. The junction had 20 bases not matched to a gene; V was cut back by 0 bases and J by 4 bases. This CDR3 contains 20 residues. CDR1 is DFQATT, CDR2 SNEGSKA, per germline (reference sequence). The CDR3 bases are TGCAGTGCTAGAGATGGGGGACTAGCCGAGACTAGGAAGTTCTCAGATACGCAGTATTTT. Translated: CSARDGGLAETRKFSDTQYF.

Ten or more counts support this clonotype. J is TRBJ2-1 and V is TRBV7-9; TRBD1 aligns across 7 bases. V was clipped by 0 bases and J by 7 bases; unmatched bases: 3. The length of the CDR3 is 14 residues. Germline CDR1 and CDR2: SEHNR and FQNEAQ (reference sequence). CDR3 loop: CASSLATGINEQFF. In nucleotides, the CDR3 is TGTGCCAGCAGCTTAGCGACAGGGATAAATGAGCAGTTCTTC.

This clonotype has just a few counts. The V gene is TRBV7-2, the J gene TRBJ2-5, with a weak D call TRBD1 (5 bases). V was cut by 5 bases and J by 2 bases, with 15 bases left in between. Germline CDR1 reads SGHTA; CDR2 reads FQGNSA. This CDR3 region has 15 residues. This chain's CDR3 is CASSPRALGQETQYF. DNA of the CDR3: TGTGCCAGCAGCCCCAGGGCCCTCGGTCAAGAGACCCAGTACTTC.

This chain connects TRBV12-3 or TRBV12-4 to TRBJ1-2; D remains ambiguous. The length of the CDR3 is 14 residues. Trimming removed 5 bases at V and 8 bases at J, with 18 bases between. CDR3 sequence: CASSRLGAAGGYTF. The CDR3 DNA follows: TGTGCCAGCAGTCGTTTGGGCGCGGCTGGAGGCTACACCTTC.

The chain recombines TRBV6-1 with TRBJ2-2; D not certain. The CDR3 loop spans 18 amino acids. Deletions cut 0 bases from V and 0 bases from J, with 14 bases between. Germline V gives CDR1 MNHNS, CDR2 SASEGT. This CDR3 reads CASSEALLDNANTGELFF. The DNA for the CDR3 is TGTGCCAGCAGTGAAGCGCTTCTGGATAACGCGAACACCGGGGAGCTGTTTTTT.

About this clonotype itself: This sequence may be a read error, since a much larger clone differs from it by one base. In this CDR3 the conserved last residue, phenylalanine or tryptophan, is missing, so a read error is likely. The chain recombines TRBV15 with TRBJ2-5, with D unresolved. Germline lookup yields CDR1 LNHNV and CDR2 YYDKDF (reference sequence). V lost 1 base, J lost 2 bases, and 5 bases lay in between. CDR3 length: 13 residues. CDR3 in amino acids: CATSRAEQETQYS. In DNA form, the CDR3 reads TGTGCCACCAGCAGAGCCGAACAAGAGACCCAGTACTCC.

This clonotype has more than one count but fewer than ten. The rearrangement links TRBV28 to TRBJ1-1; D unresolved. V lost 2 bases to trimming and J lost 0 bases, with 7 bases between them. Per the germline V gene, CDR1 is MDHEN and CDR2 is SYDVKM. CDR3 length equals 14 residues. CDR3 DNA: TGTGCCAGCAGTTTAGCAGAGATGAACACTGAAGCTTTCTTT. This gives the protein CASSLAEMNTEAFF.

In this sample, this clonotype turned up many times. The chain carries TRBV12-3 or TRBV12-4 and TRBJ2-4; D is uncertain. This CDR3 has 17 amino acids. Trimming pared 0 bases from V and 1 base from J, leaving 13 bases between. The chain's CDR3 is CASSLARAVQAKNIQYF. The DNA of the CDR3 is TGTGCCAGCAGTTTAGCGCGAGCAGTTCAGGCCAAAAACATTCAGTACTTC.

This clonotype has a count of ten or more. This chain connects TRBV19 to TRBJ2-1; D is possibly TRBD2 (6 bases). Trimming stripped 6 bases from V and 4 bases from J, with 7 bases between. The germline CDR1 and CDR2 sequences are LNHDA and SQIVND (reference sequence). There are 12 residues in the CDR3. CDR3 nucleotides: TGTGCCAGTAGGGGGACTTACAATGAGCAGTTCTTC. Its translation: CASRGTYNEQFF.

By share, this clonotype ranks as medium-sized (0.01 to 0.1%). The chain couples TRBV12-3 or TRBV12-4 to TRBJ2-3, with D possibly being TRBD1 (6 bases). V shed 2 bases and J shed 8 bases, with 11 bases lying between them. This CDR3 comprises 13 residues. The CDR3 nucleotides read TGTGCCAGCAGTTTAAACAGGGATGCTACGCAGTATTTT. It codes for CASSLNRDATQYF.

This clonotype was counted a few times. This sequence joins TRBV20-1 and TRBJ1-5, with D perhaps TRBD1 (5 bases). Germline V gives CDR1 DFQATT, CDR2 SNEGSKA (reference sequence). The ends were cut back, 2 bases at V and 0 bases at J, with 8 bases in the middle. This CDR3 spans 14 amino acids. Here the CDR3 reads CSARQGSSNQPQHF. CDR3 nucleotides: TGCAGTGCTAGACAGGGATCTAGCAATCAGCCCCAGCATTTT.

This clonotype was seen many times. The J gene is TRBJ2-1, the V gene TRBV10-3; possibly TRBD1 for D (5 bases). Germline V gene sequence: CDR1 ENHRY, CDR2 SYGVKD. The CDR3 spans 15 residues. Trimming removed 0 bases at V and 7 bases at J, with 13 bases between. The CDR3 DNA follows: TGTGCCATCAGTGAGTCTCCTCAGGGAATTAATGAGCAGTTCTTC. Translating gives CAISESPQGINEQFF.

This clonotype appeared a few times. The CDR3 reads CASSTAPGHQAFF. CDR3 coding DNA: TGCGCCAGCAGCACCGCTCCGGGACACCAAGCTTTCTTT. This chain uses TRBV5-1 with TRBJ1-1; D may be TRBD1 (6 bases). Germline-derived CDR1 and CDR2 are SGHRS and YFSETQ. The CDR3 has 13 residues. Trimming removed 4 bases at V and 9 bases at J, with 16 bases between.

This clonotype was observed a few times. This rearrangement joins TRBV13 to TRBJ1-4; 9 bases are a match to TRBD1. The germline V gene encodes CDR1 PRHDT and CDR2 FYEKMQ (reference sequence). The CDR3 extends over 17 amino acids. The J segment lost 4 bases and the V segment lost 5 bases, leaving 11 bases of the junction unmatched. CDR3 DNA: TGTGCCAGCAGCCCGACCGGGACAGGGTTCGGTAATGAAAAACTGTTTTTT. This sequence encodes CASSPTGTGFGNEKLFF.

This clonotype occurred many times. This chain connects TRBV28 to TRBJ1-5; 8 bases align to TRBD1. The J segment lost 3 bases and the V segment lost 4 bases, leaving 5 bases of the junction unmatched. Germline-derived CDR1 and CDR2 are MDHEN and SYDVKM. This CDR3 comprises 15 residues. CDR3 DNA: TGTGCCAGCAGTTCAGGGGGCTCCTACAATCAGCCCCAGCATTTT. Its translation is CASSSGGSYNQPQHF.

This clonotype was recorded a few times. V is TRBV5-1 and J is TRBJ1-1; D may be TRBD1 (5 bases). CDR3 length: 17 residues. Trimming removed 3 bases at V and 0 bases at J, with 18 bases between. CDR1 is SGHRS, CDR2 YFSETQ, per germline. CDR3 in DNA: TGCGCCAGCAGCTCCCGGGGGGGTGGATACATGAACACTGAAGCTTTCTTT. Residues: CASSSRGGGYMNTEAFF.

This clonotype was seen at least ten times. The chain employs TRBV5-1 and TRBJ2-7, with 10 bases identical to TRBD2. The CDR3 runs 15 residues. V was clipped by 7 bases and J by 5 bases; unmatched bases: 12. Germline-derived CDR1 and CDR2 are SGHRS and YFSETQ. The CDR3 DNA reads TGCGCCAGCGCAGATGGAGCGGGAGGGACGAACGAGCAGTACTTC. Translation gives CASADGAGGTNEQYF.

This clonotype was seen more than once but under ten times. V usage is TRBV14 and J usage is TRBJ2-6, with D perhaps TRBD1 or TRBD2 (5 bases each). The CDR3 is 17 residues long. CDR1 SGHDN and CDR2 FVKESK come from the germline V gene. V shed 4 bases and J shed 0 bases, with 13 bases lying between them. The chain's CDR3 is CASSRIAGTSGANVLTF. In DNA, the CDR3 is TGTGCCAGCAGCCGGATTGCCGGGACCTCTGGGGCCAACGTCCTGACTTTC. The complete variable domain, with remaining parts taken from reference TRBV14 and TRBJ2-6, reads EAGVTQFPSHSVIEKGQTVTLRCDPISGHDNLYWYRRVMGKEIKFLLHFVKESKQDESGMPNNRFLAERTGGTYSTLKVQPAELEDSGVYFCASSRIAGTSGANVLTFGAGSRLTVL.

The CDR3 region has the DNA TGTGCCACCAGCACTTTGTTGGCGAGTACCTACGAGCAGTACTTC. Translation: CATSTLLASTYEQYF. This chain links TRBV15 with TRBJ2-7; D remains unclear. Trimming stripped 4 bases from V and 2 bases from J, with 15 bases between. The CDR3 is made up of 15 amino acids. Germline-derived CDR1 and CDR2 are LNHNV and YYDKDF (reference sequence).

This clonotype was counted a few times. The chain uses TRBV15 and TRBJ2-6; D gene uncertain. Germline values: CDR1 LNHNV, CDR2 YYDKDF (reference sequence). Trimming pared 1 base from V and 4 bases from J, leaving 14 bases between. The CDR3 is 17 amino acids. The CDR3 protein is CATSRAVFGSGANVLTF. CDR3 DNA sequence: TGTGCCACCAGCAGAGCAGTCTTTGGGTCCGGGGCCAACGTCCTGACTTTC.

This clonotype was counted ten times or more. This sequence joins TRBV7-8 and TRBJ2-1; D call uncertain. Germline V gene data show CDR1 as SGHVS and CDR2 as FQNEAQ. This CDR3 is 14 amino acids long. Trimming left V 2 bases short and J 4 bases short, with 9 bases between. CDR3 residues: CASSLTRVYNEQFF. CDR3 in DNA: TGTGCCAGCAGCTTAACGAGAGTTTACAATGAGCAGTTCTTC.

This clonotype was seen a handful of times. The chain couples TRBV7-2 to TRBJ2-1, with TRBD2 matching over 7 bases. Germline V gene sequence: CDR1 SGHTA, CDR2 FQGNSA. V shed 6 bases and J 7 bases; nucleotides not matched to a gene: 9. CDR3 length equals 14 residues. The CDR3 is CASSYPGGGNEQFF. The CDR3, as DNA: TGTGCCAGCAGTTACCCTGGCGGGGGAAATGAGCAGTTCTTC.

This clonotype was counted many times. The chain has TRBV10-3 and TRBJ1-5; 10 positions match TRBD1. CDR1 and CDR2 (germline): ENHRY, SYGVKD. The ends lost 10 bases at V and 0 bases at J; junction bases unmatched: 15. The CDR3 contains 18 residues. CDR3 coding DNA: TGTGCCACCAACACCCCCGGGACAGGGGCACTTAGCAATCAGCCCCAGCATTTT. Translating gives CATNTPGTGALSNQPQHF.

The chain carries TRBV20-1 and TRBJ2-1, with D perhaps TRBD1 (5 bases). CDR3 length: 15 residues. V lost 2 bases and J lost 5, with 16 bases in between. Germline loops: CDR1 DFQATT, CDR2 SNEGSKA (reference sequence). The CDR3: CSARQGLVGHNEQFF. CDR3 DNA sequence: TGCAGTGCTAGACAGGGTTTGGTTGGCCACAATGAGCAGTTCTTC.

This clonotype has a count of ten or more. The V gene is TRBV6-2 or TRBV6-3, the J gene TRBJ2-7, with 9 positions matching TRBD1. The CDR3 sequence is 14 residues long. Germline assignment: CDR1 MNHEY and CDR2 SVGEGT. With 5 bases clipped from V and 2 bases from J, the junction kept 4 bases outside the gene matches. CDR3 in amino acids: CASSRGTGTYEQYF. Written as DNA, the CDR3 is TGTGCCAGCAGTCGCGGGACAGGGACCTACGAGCAGTACTTC.